The subject of this entry is one TCR beta chain. Its antigen is currently unknown. These data come from a study of cytomegalovirus exposure and HLA in healthy donors. Whole-study results and caveats: More than 150 TCR beta chains were listed as cytomegalovirus-associated.

V lost 3 bases, J lost 0 bases, and 17 bases lay in between. Germline V gene sequence: CDR1 ENHRY, CDR2 SYGVKD. This CDR3 is 17 amino acids long. The PCR ran on 60 Vbeta and 13 Jbeta primers. TCRdb's copy holds only in-frame clones and misses some; the assay was immunoSEQ multiplex PCR. Of approximately 150,000 clones listed, approximately 85% are singletons. The chain joins TRBV10-3 to TRBJ1-1; TRBD1 might be the D (5 bases). The specimen was PBMCs. This clonotype was sampled from a young man in good health and CMV-seropositive. The CDR3 nucleotides are TGTGCCATCAGTGATTACAGTAGTGGCAGGGTGAACACTGAAGCTTTCTTT. This translates into CAISDYSSGRVNTEAFF.